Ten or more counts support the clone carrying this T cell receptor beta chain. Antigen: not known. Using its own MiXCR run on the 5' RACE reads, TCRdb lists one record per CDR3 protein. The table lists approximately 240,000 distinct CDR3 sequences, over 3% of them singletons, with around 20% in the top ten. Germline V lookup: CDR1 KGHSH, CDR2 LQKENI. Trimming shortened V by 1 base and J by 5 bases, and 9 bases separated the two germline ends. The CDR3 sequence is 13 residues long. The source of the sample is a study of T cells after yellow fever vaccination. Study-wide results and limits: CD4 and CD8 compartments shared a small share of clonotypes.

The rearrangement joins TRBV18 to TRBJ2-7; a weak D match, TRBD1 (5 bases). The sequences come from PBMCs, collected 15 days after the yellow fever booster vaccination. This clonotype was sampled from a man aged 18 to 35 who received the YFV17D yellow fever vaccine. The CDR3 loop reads CASSPRIGDEQYV. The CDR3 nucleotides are TGTGCCAGCTCACCACGGATAGGGGACGAGCAGTACGTC.